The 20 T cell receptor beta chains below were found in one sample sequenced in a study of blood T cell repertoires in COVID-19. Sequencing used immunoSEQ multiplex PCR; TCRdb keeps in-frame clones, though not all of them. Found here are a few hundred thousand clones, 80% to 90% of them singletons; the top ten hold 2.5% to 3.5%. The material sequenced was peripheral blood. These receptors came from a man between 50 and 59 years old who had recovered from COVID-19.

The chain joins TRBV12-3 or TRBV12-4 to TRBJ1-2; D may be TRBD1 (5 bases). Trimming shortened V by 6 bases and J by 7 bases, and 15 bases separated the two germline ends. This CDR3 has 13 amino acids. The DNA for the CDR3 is TGTGCCAGCAGGTCCCAGGGAATCGGTGGCTACACCTTC. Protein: CASRSQGIGGYTF.

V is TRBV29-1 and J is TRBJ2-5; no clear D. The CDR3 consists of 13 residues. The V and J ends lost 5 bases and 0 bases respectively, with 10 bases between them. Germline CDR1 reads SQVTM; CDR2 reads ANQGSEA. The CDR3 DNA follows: TGCAGCGTTATTCACCGGGACCAAGAGACCCAGTACTTC. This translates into CSVIHRDQETQYF.

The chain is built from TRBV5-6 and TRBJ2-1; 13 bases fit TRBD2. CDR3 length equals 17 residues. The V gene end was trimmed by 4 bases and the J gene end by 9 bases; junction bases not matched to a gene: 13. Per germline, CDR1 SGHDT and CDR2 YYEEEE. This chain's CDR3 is CASSLPAGTSGKGEQFF. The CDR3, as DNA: TGTGCCAGCAGCCTCCCAGCCGGGACTAGCGGGAAGGGTGAGCAGTTCTTC. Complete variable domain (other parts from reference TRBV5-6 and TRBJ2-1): DAGVTQSPTHLIKTRGQQVTLRCSPKSGHDTVSWYQQALGQGPQFIFQYYEEEERQRGNFPDRFSGHQFPNYSSELNVNALLLGDSALYLCASSLPAGTSGKGEQFFGPGTRLTVL.

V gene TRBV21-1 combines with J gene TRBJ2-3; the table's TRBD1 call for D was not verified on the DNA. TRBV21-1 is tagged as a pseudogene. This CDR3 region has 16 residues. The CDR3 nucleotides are TGTGCCAGCAGCAAAGTCCGCAGGGGTCCGGGAGATACGCAGTATTTT. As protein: CASSKVRRGPGDTQYF.

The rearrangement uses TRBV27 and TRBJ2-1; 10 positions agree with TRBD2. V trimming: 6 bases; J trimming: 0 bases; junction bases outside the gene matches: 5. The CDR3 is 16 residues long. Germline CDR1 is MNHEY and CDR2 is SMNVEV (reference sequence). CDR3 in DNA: TGTGCCAGCAGAAGAACTAGCGGGATCTCCTACAATGAGCAGTTCTTC. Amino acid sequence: CASRRTSGISYNEQFF.

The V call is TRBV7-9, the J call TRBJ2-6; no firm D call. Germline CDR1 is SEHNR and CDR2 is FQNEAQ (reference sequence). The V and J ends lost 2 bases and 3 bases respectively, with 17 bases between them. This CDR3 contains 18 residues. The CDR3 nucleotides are TGTGCCAGCAGCTTATCGCTTGGGCCCATGGGTGGGGCCAACGTCCTGACTTTC. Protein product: CASSLSLGPMGGANVLTF.

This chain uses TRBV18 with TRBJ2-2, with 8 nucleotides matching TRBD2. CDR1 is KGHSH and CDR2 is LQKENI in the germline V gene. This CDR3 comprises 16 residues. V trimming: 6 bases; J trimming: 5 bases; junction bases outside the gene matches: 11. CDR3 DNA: TGTGCCAGCTCTCCAACCGGGACTAGTAGTACCGGGGAGCTGTTTTTT. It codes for CASSPTGTSSTGELFF.

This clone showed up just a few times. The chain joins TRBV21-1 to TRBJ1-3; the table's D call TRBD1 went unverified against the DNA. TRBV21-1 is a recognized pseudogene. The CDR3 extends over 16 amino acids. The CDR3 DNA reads TGTGCCAGCAGCACCCAGGACAGGGAAGGGGGAAACACCATATATTTT. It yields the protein CASSTQDREGGNTIYF.

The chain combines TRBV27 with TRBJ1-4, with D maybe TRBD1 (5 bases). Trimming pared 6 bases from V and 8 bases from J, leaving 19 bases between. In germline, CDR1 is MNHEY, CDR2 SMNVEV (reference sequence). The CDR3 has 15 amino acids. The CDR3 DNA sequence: TGTGCCAGCAGATCCGGGGGGGTCGGGGTGGAAAAACTGTTTTTT. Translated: CASRSGGVGVEKLFF.

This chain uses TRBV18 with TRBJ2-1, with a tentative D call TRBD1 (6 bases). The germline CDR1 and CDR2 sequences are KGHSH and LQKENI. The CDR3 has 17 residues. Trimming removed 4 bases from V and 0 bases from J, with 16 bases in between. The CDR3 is CASSLTTGSGSYNEQFF. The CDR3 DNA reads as TGTGCCAGCTCACTTACGACAGGATCGGGCTCCTACAATGAGCAGTTCTTC. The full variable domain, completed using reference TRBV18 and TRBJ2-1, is NAGVMQNPRHLVRRRGQEARLRCSPMKGHSHVYWYRQLPEEGLKFMVYLQKENIIDESGMPKERFSAEFPKEGPSILRIQQVVRGDSAAYFCASSLTTGSGSYNEQFFGPGTRLTVL.

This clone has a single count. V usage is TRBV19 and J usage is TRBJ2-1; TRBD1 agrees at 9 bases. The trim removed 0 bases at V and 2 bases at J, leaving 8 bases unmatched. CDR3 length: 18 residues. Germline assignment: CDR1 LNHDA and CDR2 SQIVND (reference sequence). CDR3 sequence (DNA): TGTGCCAGTAGTATAGATCGCCCCGGACAGGGGACCTACAATGAGCAGTTCTTC. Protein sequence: CASSIDRPGQGTYNEQFF.

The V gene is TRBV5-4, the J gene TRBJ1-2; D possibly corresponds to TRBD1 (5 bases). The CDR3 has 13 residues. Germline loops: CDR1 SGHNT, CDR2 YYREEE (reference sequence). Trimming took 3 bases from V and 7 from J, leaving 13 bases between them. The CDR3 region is CASSWGGSFGYTF. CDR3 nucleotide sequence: TGTGCCAGCAGCTGGGGGGGGTCTTTTGGCTACACCTTC.

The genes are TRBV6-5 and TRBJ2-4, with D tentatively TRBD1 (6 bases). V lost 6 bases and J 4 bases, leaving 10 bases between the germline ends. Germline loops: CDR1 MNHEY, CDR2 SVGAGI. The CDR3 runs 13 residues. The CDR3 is CASRPTGKNIQYF. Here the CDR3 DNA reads TGTGCCAGCAGACCTACAGGGAAAAACATTCAGTACTTC.

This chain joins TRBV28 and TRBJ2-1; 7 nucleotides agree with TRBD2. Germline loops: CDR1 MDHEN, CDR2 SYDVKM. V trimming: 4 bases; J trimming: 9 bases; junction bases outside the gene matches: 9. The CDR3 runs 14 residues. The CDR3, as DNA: TGTGCCAGCAGTTCCATTGGTGGGAGGGGTGAGCAGTTCTTC. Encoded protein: CASSSIGGRGEQFF.

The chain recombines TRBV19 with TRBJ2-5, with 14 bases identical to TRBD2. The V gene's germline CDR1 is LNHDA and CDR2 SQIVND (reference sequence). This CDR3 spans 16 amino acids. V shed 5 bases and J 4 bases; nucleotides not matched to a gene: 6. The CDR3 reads CASSPGLAGGAETQYF. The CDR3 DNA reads TGTGCCAGTAGTCCTGGACTAGCGGGAGGTGCAGAGACCCAGTACTTC.

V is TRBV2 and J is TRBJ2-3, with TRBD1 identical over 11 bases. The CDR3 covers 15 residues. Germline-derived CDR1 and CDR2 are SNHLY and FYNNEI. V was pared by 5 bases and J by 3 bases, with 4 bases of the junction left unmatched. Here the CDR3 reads CASSRDRGRTDTQYF. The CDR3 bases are TGTGCCAGCAGTCGGGACAGGGGGAGGACAGATACGCAGTATTTT.

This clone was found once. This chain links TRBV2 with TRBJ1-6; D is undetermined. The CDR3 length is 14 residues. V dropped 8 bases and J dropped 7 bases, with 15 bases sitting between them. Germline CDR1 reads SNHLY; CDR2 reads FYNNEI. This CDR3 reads CASSGPLVNSPLHF. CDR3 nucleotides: TGTGCCAGCTCTGGTCCGTTAGTCAATTCACCCCTCCACTTT.

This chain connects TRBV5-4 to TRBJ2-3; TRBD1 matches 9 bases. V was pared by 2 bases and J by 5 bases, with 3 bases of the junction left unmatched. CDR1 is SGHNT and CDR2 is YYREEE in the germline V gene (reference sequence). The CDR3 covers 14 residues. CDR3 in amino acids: CASSLGTGLDTQYF. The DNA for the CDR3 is TGTGCCAGCAGCTTAGGGACAGGGCTAGATACGCAGTATTTT.

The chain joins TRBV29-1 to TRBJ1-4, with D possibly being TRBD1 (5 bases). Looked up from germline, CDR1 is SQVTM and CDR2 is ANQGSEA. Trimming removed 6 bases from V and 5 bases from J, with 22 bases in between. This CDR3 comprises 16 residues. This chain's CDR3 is CSVGGVRGTSNEKLFF. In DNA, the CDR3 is TGCAGCGTGGGAGGGGTGCGGGGGACCTCAAATGAAAAACTGTTTTTT.

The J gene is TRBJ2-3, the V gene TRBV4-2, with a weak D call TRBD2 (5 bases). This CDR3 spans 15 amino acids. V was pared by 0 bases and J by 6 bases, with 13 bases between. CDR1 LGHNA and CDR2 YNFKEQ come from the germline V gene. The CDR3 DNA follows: TGTGCCAGCAGCCAAGAGGACTCTAGGGTGGATACGCAGTATTTT. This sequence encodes CASSQEDSRVDTQYF.